This T cell receptor (beta chain) was found in a study of T cell responses to AZD1222 COVID-19 vaccine. The table came from immunoSEQ multiplex PCR; TCRdb's copy has only in-frame clones and leaves some out. Of about 180,000 clones detected, approximately 86% appear once; the ten largest clones hold 2.5% to 3%. Study-wide results and caveats: Recipients of two AZD1222 doses showed rising Spike-specific TCR breadth and depth.

In its sample, this clone was seen once. The antigen remains undetermined. The receptor comes from an adult in good health. Specimen: peripheral blood, collected on day 0 of AZD1222 vaccination.

This chain's CDR3 is CASSRWDWDNSPLHF. CDR3 DNA sequence: TGTGCCAGCAGCCGTTGGGACTGGGATAATTCACCCCTCCACTTT. This chain uses TRBV3-1 (or the pseudogene TRBV3-2) with TRBJ1-6, with D perhaps TRBD1 (5 bases). The germline V gene encodes CDR1 LGHDT and CDR2 YNNKEL (reference sequence). This CDR3 contains 15 residues. Trimming cost V 4 bases and J 5 bases, with 12 bases left between them.